The clone carrying this T cell receptor beta chain showed up many times. Its antigen is as yet unknown. CDR3 length: 12 residues. V was clipped by 6 bases and J by 7 bases; unmatched bases: 5. Looked up from germline, CDR1 is MNHEY and CDR2 is SMNVEV (reference sequence). The source of the sample is a study of glioma-infiltrating T cells. Study findings and constraints: Tissue-blood divergence was below expectation in non-neoplastic patients, above in gliomas.

TCR alpha and beta CDR3 regions were amplified from RNA using iRepertoire nested multiplex PCR. Tissue mRNA or PBMC total RNA, roughly 85-450 ng, went into one-step reverse transcription and amplification. TCRdb ran MiXCR on the multiplex PCR reads and lists one entry per CDR3 protein. The data hold about 140,000 distinct CDR3 sequences, with roughly two fifths observed a single time. The TCR sequence derives from a human donor with low-grade glioma or glioblastoma, undergoing nonglioma brain surgery, or in good health (not recorded which). Input material: glioma tissue, nonneoplastic brain tissue, or PBMCs (not recorded which). The rearrangement uses TRBV27 and TRBJ2-7; 8 bases are shared with TRBD2. The CDR3 DNA sequence: TGTGCCAGCAGCGGACTAGCTGAAGAGCAGTACTTC. It encodes CASSGLAEEQYF.